This T cell receptor (beta chain) was recorded in a study of a mutant IDH1 vaccine in newly diagnosed glioma. Overall study context: Patients under treatment included about 60% males and around 38% females and had a mean age of approximately 44 years. Most patients had received both radiotherapy and temozolomide, the prior options being radiotherapy, temozolomide, or both.

To note about this clone: The antigen is unknown.

Findings and caveats of the study: Variations in leading peripheral T cell clonotypes appeared to have no connection with pseudoprogression.

Time point here: baseline, week 1 (first vaccination visit). The sample's treatment: pre-vaccination baseline after standard-of-care therapy. The study enrolled donors with new WHO grade 3 or 4 IDH1-mutant, ATRX-lost astrocytomas. TCRdb's copy holds only in-frame clones and misses some; the assay was immunoSEQ multiplex PCR. Among some 61,000 clones, 70% to 90% were seen once, and the ten largest hold 2.9%. Germline V gene data show CDR1 as SGHRS and CDR2 as YFSETQ. V lost 1 base and J lost 0; bases outside the gene matches: 11. There are 18 residues in the CDR3. The rearrangement joins TRBV5-1 to TRBJ1-1; TRBD1 matches 8 bases. This specimen was PBMCs, taken from a glioma patient treated with radiotherapy, temozolomide or both. The receptor's source is a man aged 25 to 40 with glioma. The CDR3 sequence is CASSLMFTGGSMNTEAFF. The CDR3, as DNA: TGCGCCAGCAGCTTGATGTTCACAGGGGGAAGCATGAACACTGAAGCTTTCTTT.